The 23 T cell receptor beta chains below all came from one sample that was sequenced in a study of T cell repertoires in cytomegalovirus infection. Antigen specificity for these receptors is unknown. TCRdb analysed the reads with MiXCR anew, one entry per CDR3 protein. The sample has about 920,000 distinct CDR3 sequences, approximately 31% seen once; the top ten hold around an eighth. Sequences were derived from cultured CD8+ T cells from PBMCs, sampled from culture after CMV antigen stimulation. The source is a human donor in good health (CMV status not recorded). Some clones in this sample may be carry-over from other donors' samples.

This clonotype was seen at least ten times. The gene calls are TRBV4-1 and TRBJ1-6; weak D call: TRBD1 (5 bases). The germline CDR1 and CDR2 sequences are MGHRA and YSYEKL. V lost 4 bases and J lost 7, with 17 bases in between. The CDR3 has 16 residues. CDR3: CASSRSRDSSNSPLHF. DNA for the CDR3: TGCGCCAGCAGCCGCTCCCGGGACTCAAGCAATTCACCCCTCCACTTT.

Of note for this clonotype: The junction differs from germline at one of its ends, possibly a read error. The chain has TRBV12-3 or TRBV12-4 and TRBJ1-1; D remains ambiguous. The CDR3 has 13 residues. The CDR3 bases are TGTGCCAACAGTTTAGTCTCCTACACTGAAGCTTTCTTT. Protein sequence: CANSLVSYTEAFF.

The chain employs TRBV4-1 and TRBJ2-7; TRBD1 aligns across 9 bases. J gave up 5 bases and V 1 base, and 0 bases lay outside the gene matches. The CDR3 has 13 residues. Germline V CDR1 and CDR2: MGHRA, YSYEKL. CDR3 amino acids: CASSQGQGDEQYV. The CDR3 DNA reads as TGCGCCAGCAGCCAAGGACAGGGGGACGAGCAGTACGTC.

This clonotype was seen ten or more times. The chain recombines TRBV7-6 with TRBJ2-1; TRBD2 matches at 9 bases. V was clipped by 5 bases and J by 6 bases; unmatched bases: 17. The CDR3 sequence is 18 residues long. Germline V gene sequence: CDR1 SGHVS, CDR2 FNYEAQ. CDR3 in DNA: TGTGCCAGCAGCCAGTGGGGGGTAGCGGGGGCGGCGATCAATGAGCAGTTCTTC. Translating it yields CASSQWGVAGAAINEQFF.

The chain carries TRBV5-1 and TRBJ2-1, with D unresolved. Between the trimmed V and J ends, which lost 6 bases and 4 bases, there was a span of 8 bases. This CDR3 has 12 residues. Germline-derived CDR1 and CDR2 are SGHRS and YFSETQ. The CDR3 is CASKEIYNEQFF. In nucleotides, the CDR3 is TGCGCCAGCAAGGAGATTTACAATGAGCAGTTCTTC. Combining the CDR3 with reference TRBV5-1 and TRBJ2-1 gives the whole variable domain KAGVTQTPRYLIKTRGQQVTLSCSPISGHRSVSWYQQTPGQGLQFLFEYFSETQRNKGNFPGRFSGRQFSNSRSEMNVSTLELGDSALYLCASKEIYNEQFFGPGTRLTVL.

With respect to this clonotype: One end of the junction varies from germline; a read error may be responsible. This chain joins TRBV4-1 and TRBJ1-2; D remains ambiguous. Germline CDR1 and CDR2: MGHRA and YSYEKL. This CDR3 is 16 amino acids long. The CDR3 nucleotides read TGCGCCTGCAGCCAAGATCGGGGATTAATCCCTTATGGCTACACCTTC. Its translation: CACSQDRGLIPYGYTF.

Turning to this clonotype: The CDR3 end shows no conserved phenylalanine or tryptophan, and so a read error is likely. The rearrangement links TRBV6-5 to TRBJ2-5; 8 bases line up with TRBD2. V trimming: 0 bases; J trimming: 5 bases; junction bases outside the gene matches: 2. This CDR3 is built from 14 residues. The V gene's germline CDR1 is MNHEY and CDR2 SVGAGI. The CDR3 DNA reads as TGTGCCAGCAGTTACTCAGGCGGGGGGGAGACCCAGTACTTA. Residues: CASSYSGGGETQYL.

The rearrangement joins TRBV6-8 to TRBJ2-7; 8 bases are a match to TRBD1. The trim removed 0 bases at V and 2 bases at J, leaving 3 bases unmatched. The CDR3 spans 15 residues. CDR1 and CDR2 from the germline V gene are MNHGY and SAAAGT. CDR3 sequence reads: CASSYSDRATYEQYF. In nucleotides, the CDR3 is TGTGCCAGCAGTTACTCGGACAGGGCGACCTACGAGCAGTACTTC.

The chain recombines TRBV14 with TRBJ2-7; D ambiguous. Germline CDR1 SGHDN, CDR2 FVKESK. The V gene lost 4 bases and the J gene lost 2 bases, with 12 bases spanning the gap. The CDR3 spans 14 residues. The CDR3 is CASSREADTYEQYF. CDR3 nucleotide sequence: TGTGCCAGCAGCCGTGAGGCCGATACCTACGAGCAGTACTTC.

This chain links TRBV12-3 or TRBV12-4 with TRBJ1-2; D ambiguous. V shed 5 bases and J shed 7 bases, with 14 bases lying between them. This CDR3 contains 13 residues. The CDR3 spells CASSPMPLGGYTF. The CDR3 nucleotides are TGTGCCAGCAGTCCGATGCCCCTGGGTGGCTACACCTTC.

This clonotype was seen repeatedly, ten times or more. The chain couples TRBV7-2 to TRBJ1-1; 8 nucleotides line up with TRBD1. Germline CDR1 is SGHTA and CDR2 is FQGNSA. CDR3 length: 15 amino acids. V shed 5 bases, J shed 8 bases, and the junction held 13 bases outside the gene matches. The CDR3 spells CASSLLTGAGEEAFF. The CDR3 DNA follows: TGTGCCAGCAGCCTATTGACAGGGGCCGGGGAGGAAGCTTTCTTT. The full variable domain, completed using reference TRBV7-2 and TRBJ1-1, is GAGVSQSPSNKVTEKGKDVELRCDPISGHTALYWYRQSLGQGLEFLIYFQGNSAPDKSGLPSDRFSAERTGGSVSTLTIQRTQQEDSAVYLCASSLLTGAGEEAFFGQGTRLTVV.

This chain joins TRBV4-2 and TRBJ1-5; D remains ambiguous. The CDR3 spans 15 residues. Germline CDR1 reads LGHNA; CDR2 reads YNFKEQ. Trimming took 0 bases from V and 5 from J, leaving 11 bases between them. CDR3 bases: TGTGCCAGCAGCCAAGATAGACCGCCCGATCAGCCCCAGCATTTT. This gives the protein CASSQDRPPDQPQHF.

The CDR3 DNA follows: TGTGCCAGCAGCTTAGAAGCAGAACCGTTTACCTACGAGCAGTACGTC. It is translated as CASSLEAEPFTYEQYV. The chain employs TRBV7-6 and TRBJ2-7; D is unresolved. CDR3 length: 16 amino acids. CDR1 and CDR2 from the germline V gene are SGHVS and FNYEAQ. V lost 1 base, J lost 2 bases, and 15 bases lay in between.

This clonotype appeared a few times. CDR3 DNA sequence: TGTGCCAGTAGTATCGAAGGGGTGGGGAGGATGACTGAAGCTTTCTTT. It is translated as CASSIEGVGRMTEAFF. The rearrangement uses TRBV19 and TRBJ1-1; TRBD1 might be the D (5 bases). The V end was cut by 3 bases, the J end by 5 bases, with 19 bases between. The V gene's germline CDR1 is LNHDA and CDR2 SQIVND (reference sequence). This CDR3 is 16 amino acids long.

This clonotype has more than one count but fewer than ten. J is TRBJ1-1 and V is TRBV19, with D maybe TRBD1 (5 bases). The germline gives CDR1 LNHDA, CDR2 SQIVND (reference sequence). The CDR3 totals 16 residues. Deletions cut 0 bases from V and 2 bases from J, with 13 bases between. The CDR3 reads CASSIDGTGVNTEAFF. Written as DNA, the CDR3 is TGTGCCAGTAGTATAGATGGGACCGGAGTCAACACTGAAGCTTTCTTT.

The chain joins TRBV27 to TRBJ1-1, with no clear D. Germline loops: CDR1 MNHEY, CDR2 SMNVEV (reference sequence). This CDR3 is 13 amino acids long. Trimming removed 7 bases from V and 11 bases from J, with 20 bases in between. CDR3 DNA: TGTGCCAGCAAAGGGTCAACGTCCGGGGAGGCTTTCTTT. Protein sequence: CASKGSTSGEAFF.

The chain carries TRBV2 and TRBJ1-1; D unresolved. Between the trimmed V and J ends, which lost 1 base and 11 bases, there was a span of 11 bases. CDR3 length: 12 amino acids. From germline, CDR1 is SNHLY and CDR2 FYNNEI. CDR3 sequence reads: CASSEVGNAAFF. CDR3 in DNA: TGTGCCAGCAGTGAAGTGGGGAACGCGGCTTTCTTT.

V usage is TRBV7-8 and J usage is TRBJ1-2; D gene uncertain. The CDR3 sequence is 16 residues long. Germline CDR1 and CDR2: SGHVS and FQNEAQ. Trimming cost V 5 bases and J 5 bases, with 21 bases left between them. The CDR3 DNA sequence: TGTGCCAGCAGCCTGTCGGGGAGCGCCCCTTTTTATGGCTACACCTTC. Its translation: CASSLSGSAPFYGYTF.

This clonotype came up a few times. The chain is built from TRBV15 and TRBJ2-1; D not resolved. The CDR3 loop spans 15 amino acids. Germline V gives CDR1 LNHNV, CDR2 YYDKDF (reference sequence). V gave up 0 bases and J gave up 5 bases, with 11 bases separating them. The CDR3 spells CATSRDLGRNNEQFF. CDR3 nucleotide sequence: TGTGCCACCAGCAGAGATTTAGGCCGGAACAATGAGCAGTTCTTC.

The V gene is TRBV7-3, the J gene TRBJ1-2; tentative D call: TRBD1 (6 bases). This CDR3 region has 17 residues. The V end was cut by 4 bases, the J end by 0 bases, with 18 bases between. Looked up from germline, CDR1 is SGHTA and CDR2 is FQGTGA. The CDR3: CASSSSHRDISNYGYTF. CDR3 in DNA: TGTGCCAGCAGCTCCAGTCACCGGGACATCTCTAACTATGGCTACACCTTC. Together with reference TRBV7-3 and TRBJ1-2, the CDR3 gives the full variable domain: GAGVSQTPSNKVTEKGKYVELRCDPISGHTALYWYRQSLGQGPEFLIYFQGTGAADDSGLPNDRFFAVRPEGSVSTLKIQRTERGDSAVYLCASSSSHRDISNYGYTFGSGTRLTVV.

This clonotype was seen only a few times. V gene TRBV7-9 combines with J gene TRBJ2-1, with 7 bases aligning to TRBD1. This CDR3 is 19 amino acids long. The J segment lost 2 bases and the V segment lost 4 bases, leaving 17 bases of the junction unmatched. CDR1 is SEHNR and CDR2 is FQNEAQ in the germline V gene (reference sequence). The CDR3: CASSSGVIRGTEPYNEQFF. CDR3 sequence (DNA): TGTGCCAGCAGCTCAGGGGTTATAAGAGGGACAGAACCCTACAATGAGCAGTTCTTC.

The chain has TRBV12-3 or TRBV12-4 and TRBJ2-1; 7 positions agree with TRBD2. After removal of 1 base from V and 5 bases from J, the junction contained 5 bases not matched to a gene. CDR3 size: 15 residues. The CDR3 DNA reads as TGTGCCAGCAGTTTAGGCGGGGGTCCCGACAATGAGCAGTTCTTC. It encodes CASSLGGGPDNEQFF.

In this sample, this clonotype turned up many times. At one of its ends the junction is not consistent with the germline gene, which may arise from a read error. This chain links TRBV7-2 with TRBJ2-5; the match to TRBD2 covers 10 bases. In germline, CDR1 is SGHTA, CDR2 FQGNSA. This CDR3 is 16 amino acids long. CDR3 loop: CASNLRPSGGEETQYF. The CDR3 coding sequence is TGTGCCAGCAACTTACGGCCTAGCGGGGGAGAAGAGACCCAGTACTTC.